This TCR beta chain was captured in a study of blood T cells in healthy people across ages. The CDR3 has 15 residues. The V gene's germline CDR1 is SGHTA and CDR2 FQGTGA. The ends were cut back, 0 bases at V and 4 bases at J, with 9 bases in the middle. A second PCR of about 6 to 11 cycles used a sample-barcoded 5' primer and a J-beta primer mix. Each cDNA molecule received a tag from a template-switch adaptor that had 12 random nucleotides. TCRdb reprocessed the 5' RACE reads via MiXCR and lists one record per CDR3 protein. The data contain around 1,000,000 distinct CDR3 sequences, 20% to 25% of them singletons. These data were also filed under a second study, of T cells of mothers and their children. That investigation notes: Donation came from three healthy Caucasian mothers together with their six children. Every mother supplied over 9 million TCR beta CDR3 reads and every child 2.5 million to 3.5 million. Thymic selection shapes TCR recombination output in related pairs, and it does so similarly in unrelated pairs.

The receptor comes from a girl aged 2 to 9 in good health. The V and J genes are TRBV7-3 and TRBJ1-4; possible D gene TRBD1, 6 bases. Sequences were obtained from blood. DNA of the CDR3: TGTGCCAGCAGCTTAACGGGGGCTTATAATGAAAAACTGTTTTTT. Protein: CASSLTGAYNEKLFF.